A single sample is the source of the 32 T cell receptor beta chains below, sequenced in a study of vaccination and CD4 T cells after COVID-19 (dated 2022 in TCRdb). Libraries were built with PCR. The run used an Illumina iSeq 100. DNA from cultured CD4+ T cells was subjected to TCR sequencing with the Oncomine TCR Beta short-read assay at the Johns Hopkins FTIC core. Starting from the raw public reads, TCRdb applied fastp trimming at Q25, assembled clones with MiXCR and retained in-frame beta chains. Rows matching on CDR3 protein sequence are summarized as one entry with the most common DNA and genes. The sample yields some 15,000 distinct CDR3 sequences; about 61% were counted once. Of the sample, about 10% is held by the ten largest clones. No antigen has been assigned to these receptors. Explained via the paper, the treatment or condition label denotes: approximately 9-day PBMC culture with coronavirus spike peptide pools or control peptides (ViraFEST assay).

Material: CD4+ T cells from blood, cultured in vitro. Every receptor here comes from a human donor who had recovered from COVID-19.

The chain couples TRBV5-1 to TRBJ2-7; D gene uncertain. Trimming left V 0 bases short and J 0 bases short, with 10 bases between. Looked up from germline, CDR1 is SGHRS and CDR2 is YFSETQ. The CDR3 sequence is 15 residues long. The CDR3 reads CASSLASLSSYEQYF. CDR3 sequence (DNA): TGCGCCAGCAGCTTGGCGTCCTTGAGCTCCTACGAGCAGTACTTC.

This clonotype appeared a few times. The chain has TRBV6-1 and TRBJ2-2, with a tentative D call TRBD2 (7 bases). The CDR3 totals 14 residues. Germline V CDR1 and CDR2: MNHNS, SASEGT. The germline V and J ends were trimmed by 10 bases and 0 bases, with 12 bases remaining between them. Here the CDR3 reads CATEGGSNTGELFF. The DNA for the CDR3 is TGTGCCACCGAGGGGGGGTCGAACACCGGGGAGCTGTTTTTT.

The gene calls are TRBV7-9 and TRBJ2-1, with 12 bases matching TRBD2. CDR1 is SEHNR, CDR2 FQNEAQ, per germline (reference sequence). The ends lost 4 bases at V and 6 bases at J; junction bases unmatched: 7. This CDR3 has 16 residues. CDR3 nucleotide sequence: TGTGCCAGCAGCTCCCGACTAGCGGGAGAGGCCAATGAGCAGTTCTTC. It translates to CASSSRLAGEANEQFF.

The V call is TRBV20-1, the J call TRBJ2-3; 13 bases fit TRBD2. The CDR3 runs 15 residues. Germline values: CDR1 DFQATT, CDR2 SNEGSKA (reference sequence). The V segment lost 6 bases and the J segment 0 bases; nucleotides outside the gene matches: 3. Here the CDR3 reads CSAGLAGASTDTQYF. As DNA, the CDR3 is TGCAGTGCAGGACTAGCGGGAGCTAGCACAGATACGCAGTATTTT.

The chain has TRBV7-3 and TRBJ2-3; D might be TRBD2 (6 bases). V lost 7 bases, J lost 8 bases, and 16 bases lay in between. Germline V gene lookup returns CDR1 SGHTA and CDR2 FQGTGA. This CDR3 region has 13 residues. The CDR3 nucleotides are TGTGCCAGCACCTCGGGAGTTGGGGCTACGCAGTATTTT. Its translation: CASTSGVGATQYF.

Points on this clonotype: No DNA is shown, since the ends of the CDR3 on it are uncertain; the CDR3 is the one TCRdb lists. The V call is TRBV7-5, the J call TRBJ2-1; TRBD1 is the table's D call and was not checked against the DNA. TRBV7-5 has pseudogene status. 19 amino acids form the CDR3, both terminal residues included. The CDR3 here is CISVSEAPSPPGPGNEQFF.

The CDR3 DNA reads as TGTGCCAGCAGCTTAAGGTCCGGGGCCAGGGAGACCCAGTACTTC. Its protein is CASSLRSGARETQYF. V usage is TRBV7-9 and J usage is TRBJ2-5, with D perhaps matching TRBD1 or TRBD2 (5 bases each). The CDR3 contains 15 residues. V lost 2 bases, J lost 5 bases, and 15 bases lay in between. Germline lookup yields CDR1 SEHNR and CDR2 FQNEAQ (reference sequence).

The chain carries TRBV12-3 or TRBV12-4 and TRBJ1-1; no reliable D call. Trimming pared 6 bases from V and 0 bases from J, leaving 11 bases between. This CDR3 is built from 14 residues. CDR3 DNA sequence: TGTGCCAGCAGGTGGACCGACATGAACACTGAAGCTTTCTTT. It encodes CASRWTDMNTEAFF.

The chain recombines TRBV6-2 or TRBV6-3 with TRBJ2-3; TRBD1 or TRBD2 may be the D gene (6 bases each). Germline CDR1 MNHEY, CDR2 SVGEGT. V gave up 6 bases and J gave up 2 bases, with 12 bases separating them. The length of the CDR3 is 14 residues. The CDR3 bases are TGTGCCAGCAGGGTTGGGGGGCCCACAGATACGCAGTATTTT. As protein: CASRVGGPTDTQYF.

The gene calls are TRBV4-1 and TRBJ2-3; 10 nucleotides agree with TRBD2. This CDR3 contains 16 residues. Germline CDR1 reads MGHRA; CDR2 reads YSYEKL. V shed 4 bases and J 4 bases; nucleotides not matched to a gene: 8. CDR3 sequence (DNA): TGCGCCAGCAGCCCCTTGAGCGGGAGGGCCTCAGATACGCAGTATTTT. Amino acids: CASSPLSGRASDTQYF.

This chain links TRBV11-2 with TRBJ2-5; 10 positions match TRBD2. The J segment lost 2 bases and the V segment lost 3 bases, leaving 9 bases of the junction unmatched. Germline CDR1 and CDR2: SGHAT and FQNNGV. The CDR3 runs to 17 residues. The CDR3 DNA follows: TGTGCCAGCAGCTTCGCGATGAGTAGCGGGGGGCAAGAGACCCAGTACTTC. Protein: CASSFAMSSGGQETQYF.

The chain has TRBV14 and TRBJ2-5; D ambiguous. The germline V gene has CDR1 SGHDN and CDR2 FVKESK. This CDR3 comprises 14 residues. Deletions cut 4 bases from V and 2 bases from J, with 11 bases between. The CDR3 coding sequence is TGTGCCAGCAGCCGCCAGTTGGGTCAAGAGACCCAGTACTTC. Its protein is CASSRQLGQETQYF.

The V and J genes are TRBV20-1 and TRBJ2-5, with D possibly being TRBD2 (5 bases). The CDR3 loop spans 12 amino acids. CDR1 is DFQATT and CDR2 is SNEGSKA in the germline V gene (reference sequence). V dropped 2 bases and J dropped 4 bases, with 8 bases sitting between them. The CDR3 nucleotides are TGCAGTGCTAGACCGGGGAGAGAGACCCAGTACTTC. Amino acid sequence: CSARPGRETQYF.

This clonotype was detected a few times. This sequence joins TRBV28 and TRBJ1-6; possibly TRBD1 for D (5 bases). Trimming shortened V by 6 bases and J by 7 bases, and 13 bases separated the two germline ends. CDR1 and CDR2 from the germline V gene are MDHEN and SYDVKM. CDR3 length: 14 amino acids. The CDR3 protein is CASSLGASNSPLHF. For the CDR3, the DNA is TGTGCCAGCAGCCTCGGGGCTAGCAATTCACCCCTCCACTTT.

This clonotype was picked up one time. The V call is TRBV28, the J call TRBJ2-1; 13 bases are shared with TRBD2. The CDR3 sequence is 16 residues long. Germline CDR1 MDHEN, CDR2 SYDVKM. J was trimmed by 7 bases and V by 5 bases; bases with no gene match: 8. The chain's CDR3 is CASSTPRLAGGNEQFF. In DNA form, the CDR3 reads TGTGCCAGCAGTACCCCCCGACTAGCGGGAGGAAATGAGCAGTTCTTC.

The rearrangement uses TRBV27 and TRBJ1-5; D gene ambiguous. The ends were cut back, 3 bases at V and 6 bases at J, with 12 bases in the middle. Per germline, CDR1 MNHEY and CDR2 SMNVEV (reference sequence). The CDR3 covers 14 residues. This chain's CDR3 is CASSLNVEGQPQHF. CDR3 nucleotide sequence: TGTGCCAGCAGTTTGAATGTCGAAGGTCAGCCCCAGCATTTT.

The chain uses TRBV7-9 and TRBJ2-7, with TRBD2 matching over 8 bases. Per the germline V gene, CDR1 is SEHNR and CDR2 is FQNEAQ (reference sequence). Trimming took 4 bases from V and 7 from J; bases not matched to a gene: 9. The CDR3 is 14 residues long. Written as DNA, the CDR3 is TGTGCCAGCAGCTCCCGGGGGGGGACGGGGGAGCAGTACTTC. Translated: CASSSRGGTGEQYF. Filled out from reference TRBV7-9 and TRBJ2-7, the complete variable domain reads DTGVSQNPRHKITKRGQNVTFRCDPISEHNRLYWYRQTLGQGPEFLTYFQNEAQLEKSRLLSDRFSAERPKGSFSTLEIQRTEQGDSAMYLCASSSRGGTGEQYFGPGTRLTVT.

The chain links TRBV20-1 to TRBJ2-7; 10 nucleotides line up with TRBD2. V shed 0 bases, J shed 0 bases, and the junction held 8 bases outside the gene matches. The CDR3 contains 17 residues. Germline lookup yields CDR1 DFQATT and CDR2 SNEGSKA (reference sequence). The CDR3 protein is CSARDPGASGSSYEQYF. The CDR3 DNA follows: TGCAGTGCTAGAGATCCCGGGGCTAGCGGGAGCTCCTACGAGCAGTACTTC.

Only a few counts were recorded for this clonotype. The CDR3: CASSLQGGNQPQHF. The CDR3 region has the DNA TGTGCCAGCAGCTTACAGGGCGGCAATCAGCCCCAGCATTTT. The chain uses TRBV12-3 or TRBV12-4 and TRBJ1-5; D perhaps matches TRBD1 (6 bases). The CDR3 loop spans 14 amino acids. V lost 6 bases and J lost 2, with 11 bases in between.

Turning to this clonotype: One end of the junction does not line up with germline, which may come from a read error. The rearrangement links TRBV7-2 to TRBJ2-7, with 9 nucleotides matching TRBD1. The V gene's germline CDR1 is SGHTA and CDR2 FQGNSA. This CDR3 spans 12 amino acids. The CDR3 sequence is CASSPDSGQGNF. In DNA, the CDR3 is TGTGCCAGCAGCCCCGACTCGGGACAGGGAAACTTC.

This clonotype turned up a few times. For the CDR3, the DNA is TGCGCCAGCAGCCAAGGCCGAGAATGGGTGGACACTGAAGCTTTCTTT. It codes for CASSQGREWVDTEAFF. J is TRBJ1-1 and V is TRBV4-1, with D unclear. Germline V lookup: CDR1 MGHRA, CDR2 YSYEKL. The CDR3 covers 16 residues. V was shortened by 1 base and J by 3 bases, with 15 bases between the two germline ends.

This clonotype was counted a few times. V is TRBV7-3 and J is TRBJ2-7; D may be TRBD1 (7 bases). CDR3 length equals 14 residues. Deletions cut 3 bases from V and 1 base from J, with 10 bases between. Germline CDR1 SGHTA, CDR2 FQGTGA. The CDR3 is CASSFQGGSYEQYF. CDR3 nucleotides: TGTGCCAGCAGCTTTCAGGGGGGATCCTACGAGCAGTACTTC.

The chain recombines TRBV5-4 with TRBJ2-1; unclear D gene. Germline-derived CDR1 and CDR2 are SGHNT and YYREEE (reference sequence). This CDR3 has 17 amino acids. V gave up 4 bases and J gave up 0 bases, with 17 bases separating them. CDR3 protein: CASSHVSGRSSYNEQFF. The DNA for the CDR3 is TGTGCCAGCAGCCATGTCTCAGGCAGGAGCTCCTACAATGAGCAGTTCTTC.

The gene calls are TRBV6-2 or TRBV6-3 and TRBJ2-5, with a weak D call TRBD1 (6 bases). Trimming removed 1 base from V and 7 bases from J, with 19 bases in between. The CDR3 sequence is 16 residues long. The V gene's germline CDR1 is MNHEY and CDR2 SVGEGT. Here the CDR3 DNA reads TGTGCCAGCAGTTACTTAGGGGCCGGAACCAGGGGGACCCAGTACTTC. Translated, it gives CASSYLGAGTRGTQYF.

The CDR3 nucleotides are TGTGCCAGCAGTTTAAGGGAGGGAGGGAATGAAAAACTGTTTTTT. Its protein product is CASSLREGGNEKLFF. The V and J genes are TRBV27 and TRBJ1-4; D not certain. The CDR3 runs to 15 residues. V was clipped by 2 bases and J by 5 bases, with 12 bases between them. In germline, CDR1 is MNHEY, CDR2 SMNVEV (reference sequence).

This chain connects TRBV5-4 to TRBJ1-2; D is perhaps TRBD1 (5 bases). V lost 5 bases, J lost 3 bases, and 14 bases lay in between. Germline V gene lookup returns CDR1 SGHNT and CDR2 YYREEE (reference sequence). CDR3 length: 14 residues. The CDR3 region is CASSLNRPDYGYTF. CDR3 DNA: TGTGCCAGCAGTTTAAACAGGCCAGACTATGGCTACACCTTC.

The chain employs TRBV20-1 and TRBJ1-4; D not certain. Germline V gene data show CDR1 as DFQATT and CDR2 as SNEGSKA (reference sequence). The CDR3 is 14 residues long. V lost 0 bases and J 5 bases, leaving 10 bases between the germline ends. In DNA form, the CDR3 reads TGCAGTGCTAGAGATGAGTCGGGAAATGAAAAACTGTTTTTT. This gives the protein CSARDESGNEKLFF.

This rearrangement joins TRBV5-4 to TRBJ2-7; TRBD1 aligns across 11 bases. This CDR3 has 14 amino acids. Germline CDR1 reads SGHNT; CDR2 reads YYREEE (reference sequence). V shed 4 bases and J 5 bases; nucleotides not matched to a gene: 5. The CDR3 sequence: CASSKGQGVNEQYF. The CDR3 nucleotides read TGTGCCAGCAGCAAGGGACAGGGGGTTAACGAGCAGTACTTC.

The rearrangement links TRBV2 to TRBJ2-1; no definite D call. Germline CDR1 and CDR2: SNHLY and FYNNEI. This CDR3 comprises 14 residues. Trimming left V 5 bases short and J 4 bases short, with 12 bases between. CDR3 nucleotide sequence: TGTGCCAGCAGTTCGATTAAGGCGTACAATGAGCAGTTCTTC. This encodes CASSSIKAYNEQFF.

CDR3 region: CSARDSRADNYGYTF. CDR3 coding DNA: TGCAGTGCTAGAGATAGCAGGGCTGATAACTATGGCTACACCTTC. The chain carries TRBV20-1 and TRBJ1-2, with D tentatively TRBD1 (5 bases). CDR3 length: 15 residues. Germline CDR1 reads DFQATT; CDR2 reads SNEGSKA (reference sequence). The V and J ends lost 0 bases and 1 base respectively, with 12 bases between them.

The chain couples TRBV7-7 to TRBJ1-5, with unresolved D. V gave up 3 bases and J gave up 5 bases, with 8 bases separating them. CDR1 and CDR2 from the germline V gene are SSHAT and FNYEAQ (reference sequence). The CDR3 is 13 amino acids. CDR3 loop: CASSLGQDQPQHF. CDR3 in DNA: TGTGCCAGCAGCTTGGGTCAGGATCAGCCCCAGCATTTT.

The rearrangement joins TRBV4-2 to TRBJ2-1, with 9 bases lining up with TRBD2. V dropped 0 bases and J dropped 1; count of bases not matched to a gene: 4. CDR1 is LGHNA, CDR2 YNFKEQ, per germline. This CDR3 has 17 residues. The chain's CDR3 is CASSQDDLAGSYNEQFF. CDR3 DNA: TGTGCCAGCAGCCAAGATGATCTAGCGGGGTCCTACAATGAGCAGTTCTTC.